These T cell receptor beta chains were read from a single sample in a study of T cells in Graves' hyperthyroidism and ophthalmopathy. TCRdb analysed the multiplex PCR reads with MiXCR anew, one entry per CDR3 protein. The data contain around 520,000 distinct CDR3 sequences, roughly 24% of them singletons. The sample consisted of blood. The receptor set was obtained from a woman aged 30 to 39 with Graves' ophthalmopathy. CDR3s include the opening cysteine and the closing phenylalanine or tryptophan.

CDR3aa: CASSPREGINYGYTF
v_gene: TRBV18
j_gene: TRBJ1-2

CDR3aa: CASSPRHGGTNTEAFF
v_gene: TRBV5-1
j_gene: TRBJ1-1

CDR3aa: CASSGQNNQPQHF
v_gene: TRBV6-1
j_gene: TRBJ1-5

CDR3aa: CASRKRGQVYPYEQYF
v_gene: TRBV3-1
j_gene: TRBJ2-7

CDR3aa: CASRTGGFSEQYF
v_gene: TRBV28
j_gene: TRBJ2-7

CDR3aa: CASSSRSNLFRGYTF
v_gene: TRBV7-9
j_gene: TRBJ1-2

CDR3aa: CSANTGGTEAFF
v_gene: TRBV20-1
j_gene: TRBJ1-1

CDR3aa: CASRLGPEAFF
v_gene: TRBV28
j_gene: TRBJ1-1

CDR3aa: CASRGLSGETKYF
v_gene: TRBV6-1
j_gene: TRBJ2-5

CDR3aa: CASSRTSNQPQHF
v_gene: TRBV27
j_gene: TRBJ1-5

CDR3aa: CASTPRATETQYF
v_gene: TRBV28
j_gene: TRBJ2-5

CDR3aa: CASSFPDPGNTIYF
v_gene: TRBV12-3/TRBV12-4
j_gene: TRBJ1-3

CDR3aa: CASSYEGAINTEAFF
v_gene: TRBV11-2
j_gene: TRBJ1-1

CDR3aa: CASSLQILKNTEAFF
v_gene: TRBV11-2
j_gene: TRBJ1-1